The clone carrying this T cell receptor beta chain was picked up a small number of times. Its specificity is not known. The V gene end was trimmed by 4 bases and the J gene end by 0 bases; junction bases not matched to a gene: 12. This CDR3 comprises 18 residues. Germline CDR1 reads SGHRS; CDR2 reads YFSETQ. TCRdb processed the RT-PCR reads anew with MiXCR; each CDR3 protein has one entry. The table has hundreds of thousands of distinct CDR3 sequences, about 25% seen once. The data belong to a study of response to subunit inactivated influenza vaccine. Study results and caveats: Every seasonal influenza vaccination brings in few new T cells, the authors suggested.

The source was CD4+ T cells sorted from PBMCs, collected roughly 5 days after vaccination. This rearrangement joins TRBV5-1 to TRBJ2-1, with 8 bases identical to TRBD2. The source of this sequence is a man in his forties or fifties who received an inactivated influenza vaccine. The CDR3 DNA reads TGCGCCAGCAGCCTCGGGAGGGTAGCGACCAACTCCTACAATGAGCAGTTCTTC. Translating gives CASSLGRVATNSYNEQFF.